This T cell receptor beta chain was recorded in a study of regulatory T cells in long-lasting Graves disease. This sample's time point: persistent/refractory GD, antithyroid drugs over 5 years with positive TRAb. PBMCs provided the RNA from which the TCR library was made. Trimming at V came to 8 bases and at J to 3 bases, leaving 5 bases not matched to a gene. The CDR3 runs 14 residues. From germline, CDR1 is SNHLY and CDR2 FYNNEI. This clonotype occurred many times. Both iRepertoire HTBI primers and Arm-PCR of CDR3 regions were used to build the TCR beta libraries. MiXCR, applied by TCRdb to the multiplex PCR reads, yields one record per CDR3 protein. This sample carries 400,000 to 500,000 distinct CDR3 sequences, less than 25% of them seen once, and the ten largest clones take less than 9%.

This chain connects TRBV2 to TRBJ2-7; 12 bases align to TRBD2. The sample in question was peripheral blood mononuclear cells (PBMCs), obtained when the disease was refractory, from a patient treated with antithyroid drugs. This receptor was identified in a female donor with Graves disease. CDR3 DNA: TGTGCCAGCGCAGAGACTAGCGGGAGCTACGAGCAGTACTTC. The encoded protein is CASAETSGSYEQYF.